This record looks at one T cell receptor beta chain sequence and its context. This sample is drawn from a study of memory CD4+ T cells and cytomegalovirus serostatus. Germline V CDR1 and CDR2: MNHNY, SVGAGI (reference sequence). The V and J ends lost 8 bases and 0 bases respectively, with 9 bases between them. This CDR3 is built from 13 residues. The sort gate was single viable CD3+CD4+CD8-CD45RO+ cells for memory CD4+ T cells. The table came from immunoSEQ multiplex PCR; TCRdb's copy has only in-frame clones and leaves some out. Seen here are tens of thousands of clones, 79% observed once, and the top ten hold approximately 1.2%.

Material: memory CD4+ T cells from blood. This receptor was taken from an adult in good health and CMV-seronegative. V gene TRBV6-6 combines with J gene TRBJ2-3, with a tentative D call TRBD1 (6 bases). The CDR3 reads CASGTGSTDTQYF. The CDR3 DNA is TGTGCCAGCGGTACAGGGAGCACAGATACGCAGTATTTT.